The clone carrying this T cell receptor (beta chain) came up many times. This CDR3 region has 17 residues. The trim removed 3 bases at V and 0 bases at J, leaving 5 bases unmatched. Germline CDR1 and CDR2: SNHLY and FYNNEI. Each CDR3 protein is one row after TCRdb ran MiXCR on the multiplex PCR reads. The sample has more than 50,000 distinct CDR3 sequences, less than 50% seen once. This specimen comes from a study of breast tumors, draining lymph nodes, adjacent tissues. Specimen: breast tumor tissue. This chain connects TRBV2 to TRBJ2-1; TRBD2 matches at 10 bases. The source is a female donor with breast cancer. Some clones in this sample may be carry-over from other donors' samples. The CDR3 region is CASSESPSGSSYNEQFF. CDR3 coding DNA: TGTGCCAGCAGTGAGTCCCCTAGCGGGAGCTCCTACAATGAGCAGTTCTTC.